The sequence of this TCR beta chain was determined in a study of T and B cells in COVID-19 patients. Study-level background: Median age was 34 years in the recovered cohort and about 73 years in the active-infection cohort.

Blood genomic DNA input for TRB amplification was 250-500 ng. Multiplex PCR with BIOMED2 TRB-A/B primer pools amplified TRB rearrangements. TCRdb reanalysed the multiplex PCR reads using MiXCR and keeps one entry per CDR3 protein. Of fewer than 15,000 distinct CDR3 sequences listed, roughly 26% were seen once; the top ten hold over 7%. With regard to this clonotype: What it binds is unknown.

Study observations and caveats: Patients with COVID-19 reportedly showed strongly skewed T cell receptor beta variable and joining gene usage.

V lost 1 base, J lost 11 bases, and 12 bases lay in between. The CDR3 is 13 residues long. This chain connects TRBV12-3 or TRBV12-4 to TRBJ1-5, with D unclear. The source is a human donor who had recovered from COVID-19. Sequencing used blood. The CDR3 spells CASSLETAGAQHF. CDR3 nucleotides: TGTGCCAGCAGTTTAGAAACCGCCGGAGCCCAGCATTTT.